A single sample is the source of the 21 T cell receptor beta chains below, sequenced in a study of T cell responses to AZD1222 COVID-19 vaccine. The table came from immunoSEQ multiplex PCR; TCRdb's copy has only in-frame clones and leaves some out. The repertoire holds roughly 130,000 clones, roughly 85% seen once, with around 20% in the top ten. Source: peripheral blood, taken on day 0 of MenACWY control vaccination. These receptors were taken from an adult in good health.

This clone was seen a handful of times. The CDR3 region is CASSSRDREPGNTIYF. The DNA for the CDR3 is TGTGCCAGCAGCTCTCGGGACAGGGAGCCTGGAAACACCATATATTTT. This chain connects TRBV13 to TRBJ1-3; 9 bases are a match to TRBD1. Germline CDR1 and CDR2: PRHDT and FYEKMQ (reference sequence). Trimming removed 4 bases from V and 2 bases from J; junction bases left unmatched: 6. The CDR3 is 16 residues long.

V gene TRBV28 combines with J gene TRBJ2-7; D gene ambiguous. The CDR3 contains 11 residues. Trimming stripped 6 bases from V and 3 bases from J, with 6 bases between. Looked up from germline, CDR1 is MDHEN and CDR2 is SYDVKM. The CDR3: CASRTYYEQYF. CDR3 bases: TGTGCCAGCAGAACGTACTACGAGCAGTACTTC.

The CDR3 sequence is CASSSYMFAEDYGYTF. The CDR3 coding sequence is TGTGCCAGCAGTTCCTATATGTTCGCGGAGGACTATGGCTACACCTTC. This chain links TRBV28 with TRBJ1-2; D is undetermined. CDR1 is MDHEN and CDR2 is SYDVKM in the germline V gene. This CDR3 has 16 amino acids. V shed 4 bases and J shed 3 bases, with 18 bases lying between them.

This chain joins TRBV7-3 and TRBJ2-2; tentatively, D is TRBD1 (6 bases). Germline V gives CDR1 SGHTA, CDR2 FQGTGA. CDR3 length: 14 amino acids. V lost 6 bases and J lost 1, with 9 bases in between. The CDR3 protein is CASRKGQNTGELFF. The DNA for the CDR3 is TGTGCCAGCAGGAAGGGACAGAACACCGGGGAGCTGTTTTTT.

This clone appeared a single time. This rearrangement joins TRBV7-9 to TRBJ1-1; D is uncertain. The CDR3 runs to 13 residues. CDR1 is SEHNR and CDR2 is FQNEAQ in the germline V gene (reference sequence). The V end was cut by 2 bases, the J end by 4 bases, with 8 bases between. The CDR3 DNA is TGTGCCAGCAGCTTACATCCGAGCACTGAAGCTTTCTTT. Translating it yields CASSLHPSTEAFF.

V is TRBV19 and J is TRBJ2-7, with 8 bases aligning to TRBD2. Germline CDR1 is LNHDA and CDR2 is SQIVND (reference sequence). The CDR3 covers 16 residues. Trimming at V came to 4 bases and at J to 2 bases, leaving 10 bases not matched to a gene. CDR3 region: CASSTPREGLPYEQYF. The CDR3 nucleotides are TGTGCCAGTAGTACCCCCCGGGAGGGCCTTCCCTACGAGCAGTACTTC.

In its sample, this clone was seen once. The rearrangement joins TRBV19 to TRBJ1-4, with D tentatively TRBD1 (5 bases). Trimming left V 6 bases short and J 3 bases short, with 14 bases between. Germline CDR1 is LNHDA and CDR2 is SQIVND (reference sequence). The CDR3 consists of 15 residues. Written as DNA, the CDR3 is TGTGCCAGTAGCAGGATCGACAGACCTAATGAAAAACTGTTTTTT. It encodes CASSRIDRPNEKLFF. The full variable domain, in which reference TRBV19 and TRBJ1-4 provide the parts outside the CDR3, is DGGITQSPKYLFRKEGQNVTLSCEQNLNHDAMYWYRQDPGQGLRLIYYSQIVNDFQKGDIAEGYSVSREKKESFPLTVTSAQKNPTAFYLCASSRIDRPNEKLFFGSGTQLSVL.

This clone was recorded once. The V gene is TRBV20-1, the J gene TRBJ1-6; TRBD1 aligns across 7 bases. The CDR3 consists of 17 residues. Per germline, CDR1 DFQATT and CDR2 SNEGSKA (reference sequence). Trimming at V came to 3 bases and at J to 0 bases, leaving 8 bases not matched to a gene. The CDR3 DNA follows: TGCAGTGCTAGTGCAACAGGGGACATCTCCTATAATTCACCCCTCCACTTT. It encodes CSASATGDISYNSPLHF.

This chain links TRBV5-4 with TRBJ2-7; a possible D gene is TRBD2 (5 bases). The V gene lost 4 bases and the J gene lost 2 bases, with 13 bases spanning the gap. Germline CDR1 SGHNT, CDR2 YYREEE (reference sequence). The CDR3 has 14 residues. The CDR3 reads CASSPRPGAYEQYF. In DNA, the CDR3 is TGTGCCAGCAGCCCACGCCCCGGGGCCTACGAGCAGTACTTC.

V and J are TRBV28 and TRBJ1-5; D gene ambiguous. This CDR3 is 13 amino acids long. The germline V and J ends were trimmed by 6 bases and 3 bases, with 9 bases remaining between them. Germline lookup yields CDR1 MDHEN and CDR2 SYDVKM. DNA for the CDR3: TGTGCCAGCAGCCGTAATTTCAATCAGCCCCAGCATTTT. Encoded protein: CASSRNFNQPQHF.

V is TRBV2 and J is TRBJ1-2, with unresolved D. Germline V CDR1 and CDR2: SNHLY, FYNNEI. V gave up 7 bases and J gave up 6 bases, with 3 bases separating them. The length of the CDR3 is 9 residues. The CDR3 DNA reads as TGTGCCAGCAAGGATGGCTACACCTTC. Its translation is CASKDGYTF.

CDR3 bases: TGCGCCAGCAGCCAGTCCCCGAGAGGGACAGGGGAAGAAAAACTGTTTTTT. Translation: CASSQSPRGTGEEKLFF. The rearrangement joins TRBV4-1 to TRBJ1-4; 10 bases agree with TRBD1. V shed 3 bases and J 8 bases; nucleotides not matched to a gene: 12. This CDR3 comprises 17 residues. Germline-derived CDR1 and CDR2 are MGHRA and YSYEKL.

The gene calls are TRBV24-1 and TRBJ2-5; 9 bases align to TRBD1. With V trimmed by 3 bases and J by 1 base, 8 bases remained unmatched. CDR1 KGHDR and CDR2 SFDVKD come from the germline V gene. This CDR3 is built from 17 residues. CDR3 DNA: TGTGCCACCAGTGATAACTCCGGGACAGGGAGCCAAGAGACCCAGTACTTC. Translated: CATSDNSGTGSQETQYF.

This clone is a singleton in its sample. The CDR3 reads CASSYGLAGTKETQYF. CDR3 sequence (DNA): TGCGCCAGCAGCTACGGACTAGCGGGGACAAAAGAGACCCAGTACTTC. This chain links TRBV5-1 with TRBJ2-5; 12 bases are shared with TRBD2. CDR1 is SGHRS and CDR2 is YFSETQ in the germline V gene. This CDR3 spans 16 amino acids. Trimming removed 3 bases from V and 3 bases from J; junction bases left unmatched: 6.

Concerning this clone itself: Germline is not matched at one junction end, which may reflect a read error. The chain uses TRBV5-1 and TRBJ2-5; D remains ambiguous. The CDR3 has 14 residues. Germline V gives CDR1 SGHRS, CDR2 YFSETQ. This CDR3 reads CASSLEGFQQTQYF. The CDR3 bases are TGCGCCAGCAGCTTGGAAGGGTTCCAACAGACCCAGTACTTC.

V gene TRBV18 combines with J gene TRBJ2-5; 7 bases are a match to TRBD2. Germline V gene sequence: CDR1 KGHSH, CDR2 LQKENI. V shed 3 bases, J shed 1 base, and the junction held 5 bases outside the gene matches. This CDR3 has 15 residues. CDR3 bases: TGTGCCAGCTCACCTCCCAGCGGGACCCAAGAGACCCAGTACTTC. Its translation is CASSPPSGTQETQYF.

The chain is built from TRBV28 and TRBJ2-1; D not resolved. The CDR3 sequence is 14 residues long. Between the trimmed V and J ends, which lost 3 bases and 9 bases, there was a span of 15 bases. Germline-derived CDR1 and CDR2 are MDHEN and SYDVKM. The CDR3 DNA reads TGTGCCAGCAGTTTTTCCCCGGCGCAAGGTGAGCAGTTCTTC. Its protein product is CASSFSPAQGEQFF. Variable domain in full (rest from reference TRBV28 and TRBJ2-1): DVKVTQSSRYLVKRTGEKVFLECVQDMDHENMFWYRQDPGLGLRLIYFSYDVKMKEKGDIPEGYSVSREKKERFSLILESASTNQTSMYLCASSFSPAQGEQFFGPGTRLTVL.

This chain links TRBV19 with TRBJ1-4; tentatively, D is TRBD1 (5 bases). Germline lookup yields CDR1 LNHDA and CDR2 SQIVND (reference sequence). The CDR3 contains 17 residues. V was cut by 6 bases and J by 4 bases, with 21 bases left in between. CDR3 loop: CASSRQITGQDNEKLFF. The CDR3, as DNA: TGTGCCAGTAGCCGTCAGATCACAGGTCAGGATAATGAAAAACTGTTTTTT.

The chain has TRBV28 and TRBJ2-1, with D tentatively TRBD2 (5 bases). This CDR3 comprises 18 residues. Trimming left V 4 bases short and J 4 bases short, with 23 bases between. CDR1 is MDHEN, CDR2 SYDVKM, per germline. In DNA form, the CDR3 reads TGTGCCAGCAGTTCCCACCCCCCTAGCAGTCGACTATACAATGAGCAGTTCTTC. Its protein is CASSSHPPSSRLYNEQFF.

This clone was recorded only once. J is TRBJ1-2 and V is TRBV3-1 (or the pseudogene TRBV3-2), with unresolved D. The germline gives CDR1 LGHDT, CDR2 YNNKEL (reference sequence). There are 12 residues in the CDR3. V was cut by 5 bases and J by 0 bases, with 4 bases left in between. The CDR3 nucleotides read TGTGCCAGCAGCAGGCCTAACTATGGCTACACCTTC. As protein: CASSRPNYGYTF.

The chain recombines TRBV5-4 with TRBJ2-3; no reliable D call. V was cut by 2 bases and J by 1 base, with 11 bases left in between. CDR1 is SGHNT, CDR2 YYREEE, per germline (reference sequence). CDR3 length equals 15 residues. CDR3 protein: CASSFVDRGTDTQYF. The DNA for the CDR3 is TGTGCCAGCAGCTTCGTGGACCGTGGCACAGATACGCAGTATTTT.